The 3 T cell receptor beta chains presented below share a single source sample, sequenced in a study of cytomegalovirus exposure and HLA in healthy donors (dated by TCRdb to 2016 to 2017). The library came from the immunoSEQ multiplex PCR assay. For the multiplex PCR, a mixture combining 60 forward primers for TCR Vbeta segments and 13 reverse primers for TCR Jbeta segments was used. TCRdb re-hosts the immuneACCESS table, in-frame sequences only. Its copies lack some clones; in the studies checked, an unresolved V gene accounts for under half of them, and the cause for the rest is not known. Within this sample are some 150,000 clones, with roughly 83% of them counted one time only. Together, the top ten hold 7.7% of the sample. Specimen: PBMCs. The receptors stem from a man aged 25 to 40 in good health and CMV-seropositive.

The CDR3 region is CASSIGTSPTDTQYF. CDR3 coding DNA: TGTGCCAGTAGTATAGGGACTAGCCCCACAGATACGCAGTATTTT. The genes are TRBV19 and TRBJ2-3, with 8 positions matching TRBD2. Germline CDR1 reads LNHDA; CDR2 reads SQIVND (reference sequence). The length of the CDR3 is 15 residues. V was clipped by 1 base and J by 2 bases; unmatched bases: 2.

The chain has TRBV7-2 and TRBJ1-5, with D unclear. Germline CDR1 reads SGHTA; CDR2 reads FQGNSA. This CDR3 has 14 residues. V shed 4 bases and J shed 3 bases, with 10 bases lying between them. The CDR3 spells CASSSWQANQPQHF. The CDR3 coding sequence is TGTGCCAGCAGCTCATGGCAGGCCAATCAGCCCCAGCATTTT.

The chain couples TRBV5-1 to TRBJ2-7, with a tentative D call TRBD1 (6 bases). This CDR3 contains 15 residues. Trimming removed 5 bases from V and 5 bases from J, with 20 bases in between. Germline assignment: CDR1 SGHRS and CDR2 YFSETQ. DNA for the CDR3: TGCGCCAGCAGGTCTGGGACACAGAAACACCACGAGCAGTACTTC. Protein product: CASRSGTQKHHEQYF.